This entry is about one T cell receptor beta chain. The sample belongs to a study of cytomegalovirus exposure and HLA in healthy donors. The CDR3 spans 16 residues. The V end lost 3 bases, the J end lost 1 base, and 13 bases lay between the germline ends. Germline CDR1 MGHRA, CDR2 YSYEKL. Primers for the PCR totalled 60 Vbeta and 13 Jbeta. The data were produced by immunoSEQ multiplex PCR, yet TCRdb's version contains in-frame clones alone and is incomplete. The sample lists over 150,000 clones, around 80% seen once, with 3.7% in the top ten. This sequence originates from a woman aged 55-75 years in good health and CMV-seropositive. Sequenced input: PBMCs. The genes are TRBV4-1 and TRBJ1-5, with D tentatively TRBD1 (5 bases). CDR3 in amino acids: CASSHRQGRSNQPQHF. Written as DNA, the CDR3 is TGCGCCAGCAGCCATAGGCAGGGCCGGAGCAATCAGCCCCAGCATTTT.